This TCR beta chain was identified during a study of blood T cell repertoires in COVID-19. Study-wide context: Samples taken during acute and convalescent COVID-19 were collected in the United States, Italy and Spain.

The table came from immunoSEQ multiplex PCR; TCRdb's copy has only in-frame clones and leaves some out. In the table there are some 65,000 clones, around nine tenths of which are singletons. CDR3 length: 14 amino acids. Germline V CDR1 and CDR2: MNHEY, SVGAGI. Trimming took 5 bases from V and 6 from J; bases not matched to a gene: 4. This chain connects TRBV6-5 to TRBJ1-1, with TRBD1 identical over 12 bases. The TCR comes from a man in his sixties with acute or convalescent COVID-19. The sample comprised peripheral blood. The CDR3 here is CASSPGQGAAEAFF. The CDR3 region has the DNA TGTGCCAGCAGTCCGGGACAGGGGGCGGCTGAAGCTTTCTTT.